This T cell receptor beta chain was observed in a study of OX40 agonist ivuxolimab in advanced cancers. In terms of the full investigation: Ivuxolimab was a fully human IgG2 agonistic monoclonal antibody targeting the costimulatory receptor OX40 (CD134). Intravenous ivuxolimab was administered to patients every 2 weeks at six dose levels: 0.01, 0.1, 0.3, 1.5, 3 and 10 mg/kg. Among the approximately 50 dose-escalation patients, roughly 20 had hepatocellular carcinoma, roughly 15 melanoma, 9 renal cell carcinoma and 9 head and neck cancer. The dose-escalation cohort was around 84% male with a mean age of about 54 years, ranging from roughly 20 to 80. Patients were allowed to have had prior anti-PD-1, anti-PD-L1 or anti-CTLA-4 therapy, and more than 35% of the dose-escalation patients had been treated with checkpoint inhibitors. Partial responses were achieved by three dose-escalation patients, of whom one had hepatocellular carcinoma and two had cutaneous melanoma. The point of sequencing TCRbeta in the periphery was to test whether ivuxolimab changed TCR sequence diversity and drove clonal T-cell expansion. The paper reports the monotherapy dose-escalation portion (N of about 56 patients) of the phase I ivuxolimab trial.

Patients with a history of autoimmune disease or receiving systemic immunosuppression were excluded from the trial. Peripheral blood for TCR sequencing was drawn from every dose cohort at baseline, at cycle 4 day 1 and at cycle 7 day 1. Samples were obtained from an open-label, multicenter, first-in-human phase I dose-escalation trial of ivuxolimab. Adults with locally advanced or metastatic head and neck squamous cell, hepatocellular, melanoma or renal cell carcinoma were enrolled in the trial. Before TCR sequencing, CD4+ T cells and CD8+ T cells were sorted from peripheral blood as separate populations. For sequencing of the TCRbeta CDR3 region, genomic DNA was extracted from the sorted cells. The immunoSEQ Assay was used for sequencing of TCRbeta CDR3 regions. TCRdb took over this immuneACCESS table, retaining in-frame rearrangements with V and J assigned. Such tables are incomplete; in checked studies, under half of the missing clones stem from an unresolved V gene, and the remainder is unexplained. This sample gives more than 15,000 clones in total; over 60% of them show up just once. The ten top clones hold approximately 46% of the sample.

With regard to this clone: It has no known antigen specificity. No base quality information exists; no much larger clone differs at one position.

There are 18 amino acids in the CDR3, from cysteine to phenylalanine inclusive. Here the CDR3 DNA is all that survives: 54 bases in frame from base 1. CDR1 and CDR2 (LNHNV, YYDKDF) derive from the germline V gene (reference sequence). After removal of 5 bases from V and 6 bases from J, the junction retains 18 bases not matched to a gene. What the study reported, not specific to this receptor: After ivuxolimab, CD8+ T cells had more expanded clones than CD4+ T cells on average. At doses from 0.1 to 3.0 mg/kg, clonal expansion was seen in both CD4+ and CD8+ blood T cells between baseline and week 6. The antigen specificity of the clonally expanded peripheral T cells was not determined. In the 0.1-3.0 mg/kg groups, partial responders had among the lowest normalized peripheral clonal expansion, particularly in CD8+ T cells. Low levels of normalized T-cell clonal expansion were also shown by some nonresponding patients.

The chain is made from TRBV15 and TRBJ2-2; the central 7 bases match TRBD1. The sequence was collected from an adult with an advanced solid tumor such as melanoma, head and neck, liver or kidney cancer. The sample consisted of CD4+ or CD8+ T cells sorted from blood, taken in a trial of the OX40 agonist ivuxolimab. The DNA sequence follows: TGTGCCACCAGCGGTAGACAGGGAAGGTTACGTGCGGCCGGGGAGCTGTTTTTT. It translates as CATSGRQGRLRAAGELFF.